The next 26 T cell receptor beta chains were all read from a single sample in a study of response to subunit inactivated influenza vaccine. TCRdb re-called the RT-PCR reads through MiXCR, storing one row per CDR3 protein. The table records 650,000 to 700,000 distinct CDR3 sequences, approximately 14% of them present only once. This specimen was PBMCs from blood, taken roughly 12 days after vaccination. The receptors come from a man in his fifties who received an inactivated influenza vaccine.

This clonotype was seen only a few times. The chain employs TRBV5-1 and TRBJ2-3; 9 nucleotides agree with TRBD1. The CDR3 runs 16 residues. Germline V gives CDR1 SGHRS, CDR2 YFSETQ. After removal of 4 bases from V and 0 bases from J, the junction contained 6 bases not matched to a gene. The CDR3 sequence: CASSPGQGSSTDTQYF. CDR3 in DNA: TGCGCCAGCAGCCCAGGACAGGGGTCGAGCACAGATACGCAGTATTTT.

The chain employs TRBV19 and TRBJ2-3; TRBD1 might be the D (7 bases). The germline V gene encodes CDR1 LNHDA and CDR2 SQIVND (reference sequence). Trimming left V 5 bases short and J 8 bases short, with 11 bases between. This CDR3 comprises 12 residues. CDR3 region: CASSWQGGTQYF. CDR3 coding DNA: TGTGCCAGTAGTTGGCAGGGGGGTACGCAGTATTTT.

J is TRBJ2-7 and V is TRBV5-1; the D gene is possibly TRBD2 (5 bases). Trimming removed 0 bases at V and 7 bases at J, with 20 bases between. The CDR3 contains 16 residues. Germline V CDR1 and CDR2: SGHRS, YFSETQ. The DNA for the CDR3 is TGCGCCAGCAGCTTGGGGGGATTTAGCGTCACTACGGAGCAGTACTTC. It is translated as CASSLGGFSVTTEQYF.

The chain joins TRBV3-1 to TRBJ1-2, with D uncertain. This CDR3 comprises 14 residues. The V gene lost 4 bases and the J gene lost 8 bases, with 17 bases spanning the gap. CDR1 and CDR2 from the germline V gene are LGHDT and YNNKEL (reference sequence). CDR3 sequence: CASSPRRIAEGYTF. CDR3 nucleotides: TGTGCCAGCAGCCCTCGACGGATCGCCGAGGGCTACACCTTC.

This rearrangement joins TRBV20-1 to TRBJ2-5; perhaps TRBD2 as D (6 bases). V was trimmed by 5 bases and J by 13 bases, leaving 8 bases between them. Germline-derived CDR1 and CDR2 are DFQATT and SNEGSKA (reference sequence). The CDR3 contains 8 residues. In nucleotides, the CDR3 is TGCAGTGCTCAGCGGGTGTACTTC. Encoded protein: CSAQRVYF.

This clonotype was counted at least ten times. The chain joins TRBV11-2 to TRBJ1-1, with a possible D match to TRBD1 (5 bases). Germline CDR1 SGHAT, CDR2 FQNNGV. The CDR3 is made up of 14 amino acids. V was clipped by 3 bases and J by 0 bases, with 8 bases between them. CDR3 in DNA: TGTGCCAGCAGCTTTGGGGCCATGAACACTGAAGCTTTCTTT. This codes for CASSFGAMNTEAFF.

The chain links TRBV20-1 to TRBJ2-1; 7 bases are a match to TRBD1. Germline values: CDR1 DFQATT, CDR2 SNEGSKA (reference sequence). The V and J ends lost 6 bases and 4 bases, in that order; junction bases with no gene match: 12. The CDR3 has 15 amino acids. CDR3 region: CSARGLVERYNEQFF. As DNA, the CDR3 is TGCAGTGCCAGGGGGTTAGTTGAAAGATACAATGAGCAGTTCTTC.

This clonotype was observed a few times. The chain recombines TRBV7-2 with TRBJ2-7, with 8 nucleotides matching TRBD1. This CDR3 spans 13 amino acids. V was pared by 0 bases and J by 11 bases, with 6 bases of the junction left unmatched. Germline V gives CDR1 SGHTA, CDR2 FQGNSA. CDR3 sequence reads: CASSLAVQGVEYF. CDR3 nucleotide sequence: TGTGCCAGCAGCTTAGCCGTACAGGGGGTAGAGTACTTC. Combining the CDR3 with reference TRBV7-2 and TRBJ2-7 gives the whole variable domain GAGVSQSPSNKVTEKGKDVELRCDPISGHTALYWYRQSLGQGLEFLIYFQGNSAPDKSGLPSDRFSAERTGGSVSTLTIQRTQQEDSAVYLCASSLAVQGVEYFGPGTRLTVT.

This clonotype was detected ten times or more. CDR3 DNA: TGCAGTGCTAGATCTTTTCTGGGGGGTTTAGGGCCCCAGCATTTT. Encoded protein: CSARSFLGGLGPQHF. The chain employs TRBV20-1 and TRBJ1-5; perhaps TRBD1 as D (5 bases). The CDR3 covers 15 residues. Germline lookup yields CDR1 DFQATT and CDR2 SNEGSKA (reference sequence). V lost 2 bases to trimming and J lost 9 bases, with 20 bases between them.

V gene TRBV7-3 combines with J gene TRBJ2-2; D gene uncertain. The germline gives CDR1 SGHTA, CDR2 FQGTGA. Trimming took off 5 bases at V and 2 bases at J, with 12 bases between the two ends. This CDR3 has 15 amino acids. CDR3: CASSPGSTNTGELFF. CDR3 sequence (DNA): TGTGCCAGCAGCCCCGGATCGACCAACACCGGGGAGCTGTTTTTT.

In this sample, this clonotype turned up a few times. This chain joins TRBV12-3 or TRBV12-4 and TRBJ1-2; 7 nucleotides line up with TRBD1. V lost 1 base to trimming and J lost 4 bases; unmatched junction nucleotides: 6. The CDR3 extends over 15 amino acids. The CDR3 loop is CASSLGVTGSYGYTF. CDR3 nucleotide sequence: TGTGCCAGCAGTTTAGGGGTGACAGGGTCCTATGGCTACACCTTC.

This clonotype was counted a few times. The rearrangement joins TRBV5-1 to TRBJ2-7; D uncertain. From germline, CDR1 is SGHRS and CDR2 YFSETQ. This CDR3 is built from 14 residues. V lost 0 bases and J 4 bases, leaving 11 bases between the germline ends. CDR3 loop: CASSLEGPLYEQYF. As DNA, the CDR3 is TGCGCCAGCAGCTTGGAAGGACCGCTATACGAGCAGTACTTC.

This chain uses TRBV5-1 with TRBJ2-7; TRBD2 matches 8 bases. The CDR3 sequence is 15 residues long. V lost 1 base and J lost 3; bases outside the gene matches: 6. Germline V gene data show CDR1 as SGHRS and CDR2 as YFSETQ. CDR3 protein: CASSLSKRESYEQYF. The DNA of the CDR3 is TGCGCCAGCAGCTTGAGTAAGCGGGAGAGCTACGAGCAGTACTTC. Full variable domain (outside the CDR3, taken from reference TRBV5-1 and TRBJ2-7): KAGVTQTPRYLIKTRGQQVTLSCSPISGHRSVSWYQQTPGQGLQFLFEYFSETQRNKGNFPGRFSGRQFSNSRSEMNVSTLELGDSALYLCASSLSKRESYEQYFGPGTRLTVT.

This clonotype was detected a few times. This chain joins TRBV6-1 and TRBJ2-1; unclear D gene. V was shortened by 7 bases and J by 0 bases, with 10 bases between the two germline ends. The germline V gene has CDR1 MNHNS and CDR2 SASEGT. The CDR3 contains 14 residues. The DNA of the CDR3 is TGTGCCAGCAACTCACTTGGCTCCTACAATGAGCAGTTCTTC. It encodes CASNSLGSYNEQFF.

The table lists this clonotype with many counts. The rearrangement links TRBV27 to TRBJ2-1; perhaps TRBD2 as D (6 bases). The length of the CDR3 is 15 residues. Trimming stripped 5 bases from V and 2 bases from J, with 13 bases between. Germline CDR1 and CDR2: MNHEY and SMNVEV (reference sequence). The CDR3 protein is CASSTGLATYNEQFF. CDR3 sequence (DNA): TGTGCCAGCAGTACGGGACTGGCCACCTACAATGAGCAGTTCTTC.

In this sample, this clonotype turned up a few times. J is TRBJ1-5 and V is TRBV20-1, with a weak D call TRBD1 (5 bases). This CDR3 has 17 amino acids. With 1 base removed from V and 3 bases from J, the gap between germline ends came to 19 bases. Germline-derived CDR1 and CDR2 are DFQATT and SNEGSKA (reference sequence). CDR3 sequence: CSARVITGAEFNQPQHF. For the CDR3, the DNA is TGCAGTGCTAGAGTTATAACTGGGGCGGAATTCAATCAGCCCCAGCATTTT.

In this sample, this clonotype turned up a few times. This chain joins TRBV24-1 and TRBJ1-2; 7 bases fit TRBD1. The germline gives CDR1 KGHDR, CDR2 SFDVKD. The trim removed 4 bases at V and 14 bases at J, leaving 12 bases unmatched. CDR3 length: 13 residues. The CDR3 sequence: CATSEITGTEKTF. The CDR3 coding sequence is TGTGCCACCAGTGAGATCACGGGGACAGAAAAGACCTTC.

V and J are TRBV7-9 and TRBJ1-5, with D perhaps TRBD1 or TRBD2 (6 bases each). The end of the DNA is better explained by TRBJ2-3, so the J call may be wrong. The CDR3 is 14 residues long. The germline V gene has CDR1 SEHNR and CDR2 FQNEAQ (reference sequence). The CDR3 spells CASSPEGGNQPQYF. The CDR3 DNA reads TGTGCCAGCAGCCCAGAGGGGGGCAATCAGCCCCAGTATTTT.

The chain couples TRBV20-1 to TRBJ2-5, with D perhaps being TRBD1 or TRBD2 (5 bases each). Germline V gene data show CDR1 as DFQATT and CDR2 as SNEGSKA (reference sequence). The length of the CDR3 is 17 residues. Deletions cut 3 bases from V and 4 bases from J, with 24 bases between. The chain's CDR3 is CSARSNLHRRTLETQYF. DNA for the CDR3: TGCAGTGCTAGGAGCAACCTCCACCGGAGGACACTAGAGACCCAGTACTTC.

This clonotype was detected a few times. This chain links TRBV20-1 with TRBJ2-6, with TRBD1 matching over 7 bases. Germline assignment: CDR1 DFQATT and CDR2 SNEGSKA (reference sequence). V shed 5 bases and J 0 bases; nucleotides not matched to a gene: 10. The CDR3 consists of 17 residues. CDR3 bases: TGCAGTGCTCTTTTGGACAGGTTCAGCTCTGGGGCCAACGTCCTGACTTTC. Protein: CSALLDRFSSGANVLTF.

V and J are TRBV20-1 and TRBJ2-7, with 11 bases lining up with TRBD1. CDR1 DFQATT and CDR2 SNEGSKA come from the germline V gene (reference sequence). The ends lost 6 bases at V and 5 bases at J; junction bases unmatched: 6. The CDR3 extends over 13 amino acids. CDR3 sequence reads: CSARTGGRNEQYF. The CDR3 bases are TGCAGTGCACGGACAGGGGGCAGAAACGAGCAGTACTTC.

The rearrangement links TRBV10-3 to TRBJ2-2; D remains unclear. This CDR3 is 13 amino acids long. The V end was cut by 4 bases, the J end by 5 bases, with 8 bases between. In germline, CDR1 is ENHRY, CDR2 SYGVKD. CDR3 region: CAISVPGTGELFF. In DNA form, the CDR3 reads TGTGCCATCAGTGTTCCCGGGACCGGGGAGCTGTTTTTT.

The chain couples TRBV6-5 to TRBJ2-1; D is uncertain. Germline V lookup: CDR1 MNHEY, CDR2 SVGAGI. V was clipped by 7 bases and J by 6 bases, with 10 bases between them. CDR3 size: 12 residues. The CDR3 here is CASTSGPNEQFF. Written as DNA, the CDR3 is TGTGCCAGCACTTCCGGGCCCAATGAGCAGTTCTTC.

The chain is built from TRBV6-4 and TRBJ2-1, with D uncertain. This CDR3 comprises 14 residues. Trimming left V 4 bases short and J 5 bases short, with 12 bases between. Germline V lookup: CDR1 MRHNA, CDR2 SNTAGT. The CDR3 region has the DNA TGTGCCAGCAGTGTAGGAACTAACAACAATGAGCAGTTCTTC. This encodes CASSVGTNNNEQFF.

This clonotype was picked up a small number of times. This chain connects TRBV29-1 to TRBJ2-1, with D hard to call. The CDR3 runs to 13 residues. Trimming pared 5 bases from V and 1 base from J, leaving 9 bases between. In germline, CDR1 is SQVTM, CDR2 ANQGSEA. The CDR3 sequence: CSVLGFSYNEQFF. The DNA of the CDR3 is TGCAGCGTTTTGGGGTTTTCCTACAATGAGCAGTTCTTC.

V and J are TRBV7-2 and TRBJ1-1; possible D gene TRBD1, 5 bases. V was pared by 5 bases and J by 7 bases, with 14 bases between. CDR3 length: 13 residues. Germline V CDR1 and CDR2: SGHTA, FQGNSA. The CDR3 coding sequence is TGTGCCAGCAGCGTTAACAGGAACCTTGAAGCTTTCTTT. It is translated as CASSVNRNLEAFF.